These T cell receptor beta chains were read from a single sample in a study of cytomegalovirus exposure and HLA in healthy donors. Method: immunoSEQ multiplex PCR; TCRdb's copy keeps in-frame clones and lacks some. Here the sample spans 170,000 or so clones, approximately 82% being singletons. The sequenced material came from PBMCs. All receptors come from a man in his fifties in good health and CMV-seropositive. Both conserved end residues are part of each CDR3. A D gene is named only where the DNA matches it firmly. Only part of the rows carry a size: once, few, many, or a class if the clone is expanded.

j_call d_call v_call clone_size cdr3_aa cdr3_nt
TRBJ1-4 . TRBV4-1 once CASSKVQGSTNEKLFF TGCGCCAGCAGTAAGGTACAGGGCTCGACTAATGAAAAACTGTTTTTT
TRBJ1-3 . TRBV5-4 . CASSTPAGSGNTIYF TGTGCCAGCAGCACCCCGGCAGGGTCTGGAAACACCATATATTTT
TRBJ1-2 . TRBV2 once CASNLDTLGYGYTF TGTGCCAGCAATCTCGACACCTTGGGCTATGGCTACACCTTC
TRBJ2-7 TRBD2 TRBV5-1 . CASSLSGGGSYEQYF TGCGCCAGCAGCTTATCTGGCGGGGGGAGCTACGAGCAGTACTTC
TRBJ1-3 . TRBV23-1 . CASSHGHNSGNTIYF TGCGCCAGCAGCCATGGTCACAACTCTGGAAACACCATATATTTT
TRBJ1-2 . TRBV27 . CASKAVGSGYTF TGTGCCAGCAAAGCCGTTGGTTCTGGCTACACCTTC
TRBJ1-4 TRBD1 TRBV7-9 . CASSLSGQAREKLFF TGTGCCAGCAGCTTAAGCGGACAGGCACGAGAAAAACTGTTTTTT
TRBJ2-1 TRBD2 TRBV18 . CASSTATSGQTYNEQFF TGTGCCAGCTCAACGGCAACTAGCGGTCAAACCTACAATGAGCAGTTCTTC
TRBJ2-7 TRBD1 TRBV16 . CASSPGTGYEQYF TGTGCCAGCAGCCCAGGGACAGGTTACGAGCAGTACTTC
TRBJ1-5 TRBD1 TRBV30 once CAWKIGQGGQPQHF TGTGCCTGGAAGATCGGACAGGGGGGTCAGCCCCAGCATTTT
TRBJ2-1 . TRBV6-6 . CASSAVWEEQFF TGTGCCAGCAGTGCAGTATGGGAGGAGCAGTTCTTC
TRBJ1-1 . TRBV28 . CASSQDGGVFGAFF TGTGCCAGCAGCCAGGACGGAGGGGTATTTGGAGCTTTCTTT
TRBJ2-2 TRBD1 TRBV2 once CASSFFGTGGGSAGELFF TGTGCCAGCAGTTTTTTTGGGACAGGGGGCGGGTCGGCCGGGGAGCTGTTTTTT
TRBJ1-5 TRBD1 TRBV19 few CASSPHRGPGEQPQHF TGTGCCAGTAGTCCCCACAGGGGGCCAGGGGAACAGCCCCAGCATTTT
TRBJ1-3 . TRBV15 . CATSRDANGHSGNTIYF TGTGCCACCAGCAGAGATGCGAACGGTCACTCTGGAAACACCATATATTTT
TRBJ2-2 TRBD2 TRBV6-1 . CASWTGGGAGELFF TGTGCCAGCTGGACGGGAGGAGGGGCCGGGGAGCTGTTTTTT
TRBJ1-2 . TRBV19 . CARCGGPGYGYTF TGTGCCAGATGCGGGGGGCCTGGCTATGGCTACACCTTC
TRBJ1-1 . TRBV5-4 many CASSWGGATEAFF TGTGCCAGCAGCTGGGGAGGGGCTACTGAAGCTTTCTTT
TRBJ1-6 . TRBV11-2 . CASSLAGGPTSSYNSPLHF TGTGCCAGCAGCTTAGCAGGTGGCCCGACCAGCTCCTATAATTCACCCCTCCACTTT
TRBJ1-5 TRBD1 TRBV6-5 . CASRRDRNNQPQHF TGTGCCAGCAGGAGGGACAGGAACAATCAGCCCCAGCATTTT
TRBJ2-2 . TRBV4-2 . CASSQGGDLRGTGELFF TGTGCCAGCAGCCAAGGTGGGGACCTTAGGGGGACCGGGGAGCTGTTTTTT
TRBJ1-3 . TRBV9 . CASSPIMGLGGNTIYF TGTGCCAGCAGCCCTATCATGGGGCTTGGTGGAAACACCATATATTTT
TRBJ2-1 TRBD1 TRBV4-1 . CASSQAFRDRGLISIYNEQFF TGCGCCAGCAGCCAAGCATTCCGGGACAGGGGGCTCATCTCGATCTACAATGAGCAGTTCTTC
TRBJ2-1 TRBD2 TRBV10-3 . CAISTSGSYVEQFF TGTGCCATCAGTACTAGCGGGAGTTACGTTGAGCAGTTCTTC
TRBJ1-2 . TRBV7-3 . CASSLTADMRGYTF TGTGCCAGCAGCTTAACGGCCGACATGCGTGGCTACACCTTC
TRBJ1-2 TRBD1 TRBV10-3 . CAIARTGAFNYGYTF TGTGCCATCGCGAGGACAGGGGCTTTTAACTATGGCTACACCTTC
TRBJ2-5 TRBD2 TRBV14 . CASSQDQRAGVVETQYF TGTGCCAGCAGCCAAGATCAACGGGCGGGAGTGGTAGAGACCCAGTACTTC
TRBJ1-1 TRBD1 TRBV25-1 few CASSGGQVNTEAFF TGTGCCAGCAGTGGGGGACAGGTGAACACTGAAGCTTTCTTT
TRBJ1-5 TRBD1 TRBV5-1 . CASSLQGATGQPQHF TGCGCCAGCAGCTTGCAGGGGGCGACAGGGCAGCCCCAGCATTTT
TRBJ1-1 . TRBV4-1 . CASSQSVVNTEAFF TGCGCCAGCAGCCAGAGTGTAGTGAACACTGAAGCTTTCTTT
TRBJ2-1 TRBD2 TRBV9 few CASSVEGAAGVFGSEQFF TGTGCCAGCAGCGTAGAAGGTGCAGCGGGAGTCTTCGGAAGTGAGCAGTTCTTC
TRBJ1-5 TRBD1 TRBV18 . CASSGQTGSNQPQHF TGTGCCAGCTCGGGACAGACGGGTAGCAATCAGCCCCAGCATTTT
TRBJ1-2 . TRBV7-8 . CASSSRTDYGYTF TGTGCCAGCAGCTCCCGGACAGACTATGGCTACACCTTC
TRBJ2-1 . TRBV28 . CASSRQLGLNEQFF TGTGCCAGCAGTCGACAGTTGGGGCTCAATGAGCAGTTCTTC
TRBJ1-5 . TRBV18 . CASSSTDINQPQHF TGTGCCAGCTCATCGACAGACATCAATCAGCCCCAGCATTTT
TRBJ1-6 . TRBV11-2 . CASSPGTPKGNSPLHF TGTGCCAGCAGCCCCGGGACACCCAAGGGGAATTCACCCCTCCACTTT
TRBJ2-7 TRBD1 TRBV2 once CASSGTGSSYEQYF TGTGCCAGCAGCGGGACAGGAAGCTCCTACGAGCAGTACTTC
TRBJ2-5 TRBD2 TRBV2 . CATRLAGEETQYF TGTGCCACCCGACTAGCGGGGGAAGAGACCCAGTACTTC
TRBJ1-2 TRBD1 TRBV9 . CASSGTGGSKLTNYGYTF TGTGCCAGTTCCGGGACAGGGGGCTCCAAGCTAACTAACTATGGCTACACCTTC
TRBJ2-3 TRBD1 TRBV9 . CASSVADRVTDTQYF TGTGCCAGCTCCGTAGCGGACAGGGTCACAGATACGCAGTATTTT
TRBJ2-3 TRBD1 TRBV27 . CASSSTGTGFQYF TGTGCCAGCAGTTCCACCGGGACAGGATTCCAGTATTTT
TRBJ2-1 TRBD2 TRBV4-1 . CASSLTSGGSYNEQFF TGCGCCAGCAGCCTAACTAGCGGGGGCTCCTACAATGAGCAGTTCTTC
TRBJ2-3 . TRBV5-1 . CASRGALSTDTQYF TGCGCCAGCAGGGGGGCGCTGAGCACAGATACGCAGTATTTT
TRBJ2-3 . TRBV4-2 few CASSQAPVTSTDTQYF TGTGCCAGCAGCCAAGCCCCCGTAACTAGCACAGATACGCAGTATTTT
TRBJ1-5 . TRBV2 . CASSVQENQPQHF TGTGCCAGCAGTGTACAAGAAAATCAGCCCCAGCATTTT
TRBJ1-1 . TRBV2 . CASSEGGGSRKAFF TGTGCCAGCAGTGAAGGGGGGGGCAGCCGAAAAGCTTTCTTT
TRBJ1-5 TRBD1 TRBV5-1 . CASSLGGTEINQPQHF TGCGCCAGCAGCTTGGGAGGGACAGAAATCAATCAGCCCCAGCATTTT
TRBJ1-2 TRBD1 TRBV13 . CASSSGQNIYTF TGTGCCAGCAGCTCGGGACAGAATATCTACACCTTC
TRBJ1-4 . TRBV2 . CASSAFGADNEKLFF TGTGCCAGCAGCGCCTTTGGGGCCGATAATGAAAAACTGTTTTTT
TRBJ2-1 TRBD1 TRBV2 . CASSELPTGSDEQFF TGTGCCAGCAGTGAACTCCCGACAGGGAGTGATGAGCAGTTCTTC
TRBJ2-7 . TRBV6-5 few CASSYSGRGNEQYF TGTGCCAGCAGTTACTCAGGCAGGGGAAACGAGCAGTACTTC
TRBJ2-3 . TRBV30 . CAWAQADTQYF TGTGCCTGGGCCCAGGCAGATACGCAGTATTTT